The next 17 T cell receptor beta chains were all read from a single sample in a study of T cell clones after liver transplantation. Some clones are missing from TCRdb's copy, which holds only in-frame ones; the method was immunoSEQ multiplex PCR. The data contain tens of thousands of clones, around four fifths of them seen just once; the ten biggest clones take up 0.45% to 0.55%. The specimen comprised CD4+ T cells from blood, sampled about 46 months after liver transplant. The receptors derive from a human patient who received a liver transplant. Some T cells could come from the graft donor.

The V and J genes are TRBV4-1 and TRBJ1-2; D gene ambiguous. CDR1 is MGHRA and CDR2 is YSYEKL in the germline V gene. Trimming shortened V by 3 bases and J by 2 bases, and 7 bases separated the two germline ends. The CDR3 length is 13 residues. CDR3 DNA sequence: TGCGCCAGCAGCCAGGGAAAAAACTATGGCTACACCTTC. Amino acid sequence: CASSQGKNYGYTF.

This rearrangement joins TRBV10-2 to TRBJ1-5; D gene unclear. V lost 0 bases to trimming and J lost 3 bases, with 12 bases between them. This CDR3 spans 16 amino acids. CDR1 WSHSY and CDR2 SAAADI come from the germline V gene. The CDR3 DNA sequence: TGCGCCAGCAGTGAGTCGAAAGGAGCAAACAATCAGCCCCAGCATTTT. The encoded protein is CASSESKGANNQPQHF.

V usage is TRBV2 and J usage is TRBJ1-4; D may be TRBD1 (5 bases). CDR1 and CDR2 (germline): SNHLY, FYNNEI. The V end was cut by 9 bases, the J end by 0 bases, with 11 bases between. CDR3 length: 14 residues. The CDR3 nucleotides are TGTGCCAGTACGTCGACAGCAACTAATGAAAAACTGTTTTTT. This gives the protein CASTSTATNEKLFF.

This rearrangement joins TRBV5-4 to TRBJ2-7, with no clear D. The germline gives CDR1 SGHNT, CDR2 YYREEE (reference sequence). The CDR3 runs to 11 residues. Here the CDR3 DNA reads TGTGGGACCAATAGAACCTACGAGCAGTACTTC. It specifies CGTNRTYEQYF.

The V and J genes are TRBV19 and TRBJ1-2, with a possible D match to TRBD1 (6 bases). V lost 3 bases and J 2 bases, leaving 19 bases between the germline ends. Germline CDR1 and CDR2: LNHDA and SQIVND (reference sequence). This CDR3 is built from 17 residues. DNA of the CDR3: TGTGCCAGTAGTATTGGGGGCCTTGGTGGGATAAACTATGGCTACACCTTC. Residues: CASSIGGLGGINYGYTF.

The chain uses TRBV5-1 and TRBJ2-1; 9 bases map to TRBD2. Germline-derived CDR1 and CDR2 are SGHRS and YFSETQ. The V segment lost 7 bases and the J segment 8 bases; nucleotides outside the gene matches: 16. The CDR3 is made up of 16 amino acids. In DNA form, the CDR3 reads TGCGCCAGCCTCCCTGGGGCGGGAGGGCCAGAGGATGAGCAGTTCTTC. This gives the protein CASLPGAGGPEDEQFF.

Written as DNA, the CDR3 is TGTGCCAGCAGCCCCTCGCTAGATGGTAACTATGGCTACACCTTC. As protein: CASSPSLDGNYGYTF. The chain recombines TRBV6-6 with TRBJ1-2, with D hard to call. The CDR3 covers 15 residues. The germline V gene has CDR1 MNHNY and CDR2 SVGAGI (reference sequence). V was cut by 6 bases and J by 1 base, with 15 bases left in between.

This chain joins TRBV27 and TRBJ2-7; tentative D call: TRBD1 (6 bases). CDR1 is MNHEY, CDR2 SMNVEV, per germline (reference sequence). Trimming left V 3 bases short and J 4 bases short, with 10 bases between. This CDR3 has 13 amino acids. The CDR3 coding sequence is TGTGCCAGCAGTTTCGCGGACAGATACGAGCAGTACTTC. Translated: CASSFADRYEQYF.

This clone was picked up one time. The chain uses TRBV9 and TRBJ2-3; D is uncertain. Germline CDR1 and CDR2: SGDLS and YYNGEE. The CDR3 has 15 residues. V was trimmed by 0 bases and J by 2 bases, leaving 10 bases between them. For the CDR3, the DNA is TGTGCCAGCAGCGTAGATGACTGGAACACAGATACGCAGTATTTT. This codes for CASSVDDWNTDTQYF.

CDR3 amino acids: CASERTGAPREQYF. In DNA form, the CDR3 reads TGTGCCAGCGAAAGAACGGGAGCCCCACGCGAGCAGTACTTC. The chain links TRBV27 to TRBJ2-7, with D perhaps matching TRBD2 (6 bases). From germline, CDR1 is MNHEY and CDR2 SMNVEV (reference sequence). V was shortened by 8 bases and J by 6 bases, with 20 bases between the two germline ends. This CDR3 has 14 residues.

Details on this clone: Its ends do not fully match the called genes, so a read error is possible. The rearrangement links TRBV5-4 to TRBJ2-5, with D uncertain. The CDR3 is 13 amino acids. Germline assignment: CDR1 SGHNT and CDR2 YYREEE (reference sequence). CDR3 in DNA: TGTGCCAGCAGCCCCGTGCCCCAAGGGACCCAGTACTTC. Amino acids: CASSPVPQGTQYF.

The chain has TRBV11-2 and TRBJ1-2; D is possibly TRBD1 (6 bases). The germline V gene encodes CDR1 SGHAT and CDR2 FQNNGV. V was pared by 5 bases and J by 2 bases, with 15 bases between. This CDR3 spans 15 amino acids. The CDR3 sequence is CASSRLQGVNYGYTF. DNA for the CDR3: TGTGCCAGCAGCCGATTACAGGGTGTAAACTATGGCTACACCTTC.

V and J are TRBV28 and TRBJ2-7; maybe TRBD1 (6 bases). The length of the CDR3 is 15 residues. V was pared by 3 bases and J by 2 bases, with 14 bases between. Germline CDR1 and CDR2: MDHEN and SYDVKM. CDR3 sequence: CASSLLGTTTYEQYF. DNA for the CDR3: TGTGCCAGCAGTTTGTTGGGGACAACCACCTACGAGCAGTACTTC.

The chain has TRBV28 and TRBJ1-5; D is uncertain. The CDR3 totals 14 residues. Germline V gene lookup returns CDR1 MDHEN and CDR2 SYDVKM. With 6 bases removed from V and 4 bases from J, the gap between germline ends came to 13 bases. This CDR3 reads CASREGLVNQPQHF. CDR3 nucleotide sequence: TGTGCCAGCAGGGAGGGTTTGGTAAATCAGCCCCAGCATTTT.

DNA of the CDR3: TGTGCCATCAGGGGGACTAGCGGGAGGAGCCGAAACTACGAGCAGTACTTC. This translates into CAIRGTSGRSRNYEQYF. The V gene is TRBV10-3, the J gene TRBJ2-7; the match to TRBD2 covers 15 bases. The ends lost 6 bases at V and 3 bases at J; junction bases unmatched: 9. This CDR3 comprises 17 residues. Germline V gene lookup returns CDR1 ENHRY and CDR2 SYGVKD.

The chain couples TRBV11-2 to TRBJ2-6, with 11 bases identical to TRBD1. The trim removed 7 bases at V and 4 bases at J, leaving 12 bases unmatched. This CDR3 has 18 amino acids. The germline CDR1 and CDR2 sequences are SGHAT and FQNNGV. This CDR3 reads CASKSLRTGGAGANVLTF. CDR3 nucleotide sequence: TGTGCCAGCAAATCTCTCAGGACAGGGGGCGCCGGGGCCAACGTCCTGACTTTC.

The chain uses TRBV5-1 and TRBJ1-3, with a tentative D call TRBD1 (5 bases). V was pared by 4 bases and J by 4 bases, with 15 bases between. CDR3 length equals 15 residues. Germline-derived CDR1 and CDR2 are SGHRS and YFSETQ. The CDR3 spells CASSPGGGTGNTIYF. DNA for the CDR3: TGCGCCAGCAGCCCTGGCGGGGGTACAGGAAACACCATATATTTT.